This entry features one T cell receptor (beta chain) sequence. Its antigen is unknown. No base-level quality is on record; no much larger clone is a single base apart. Library method: the immunoSEQ multiplex PCR assay. Concerning the study's data processing: A statistical classification framework was built for diagnosing cytomegalovirus status from the catalog of TCR beta chain sequences. TCRdb obtained this table from immuneACCESS and retained in-frame rearrangements with V and J assigned. These tables miss some clones; where compared with another copy, unresolved V genes account for less than half of the shortfall, and the remainder is unexplained. Clone size and the V and J calls come from that table; the DNA yielded D and trimming. The sample table holds 100,000 to 150,000 clones, of which 95% to 96% were seen once. The top ten clonotypes cover 1.7% of the sample. The data stem from a study of cytomegalovirus exposure and HLA in healthy donors (dated by TCRdb to 2017 to 2019). Regarding the complete study: According to a later analysis, one platform produced both the 110 or so validation repertoires and the 666 repertoires of the first cohort. Along with the roughly 670-subject first cohort, a separate validation cohort of about 110 different subjects was used. To predict cytomegalovirus infection status, the study brought together high-throughput TCR immunosequencing, statistical association of individual TCRs with disease status, and machine learning. The study aimed to test whether signatures of past pathogen exposure could be identified by cataloging public T cell receptors. The paper as a whole reports these results and caveats: It was suggested by the authors that the approach could potentially be generalized to other disease states and immunological phenotypes. In vitro tests confirmed that a few of the cytomegalovirus-associated TCR beta chains recognize cytomegalovirus antigens. The study listed 164 TCR beta chains as associated with cytomegalovirus. The classifier was reported to diagnose cytomegalovirus status with high specificity and sensitivity in both the original cohort and the validation cohort. Of the cluster scores, approximately 95% were above 0 in a later analysis, which found that TCRs clustered in the first cohort also tended to co-occur in the 130 or so validation repertoires. Most TCR sequences were seen in very few donors, while some public TCRs were found in many individuals. A later analysis lacked HLA typing for the validation cohort, so it scored co-occurrence in that cohort across all 110 or so repertoires.

Donors formed part of the validation cohort, which comprised 120 subjects and was distinct from the first cohort of roughly 600 subjects. The CDR3 spans 13 residues, from the cysteine through the phenylalanine. Of the read, only the CDR3 DNA is kept; its 39 bases are in frame from base 1. The germline V gene (reference sequence) yields SGHNT for CDR1 and YYREEE for CDR2. V gives up 0 bases and J gives up 1 base, and the segment between their germline ends measures 4 bases. Sequenced input: PBMCs. This clonotype was obtained from a man aged 18 to 29 in good health and CMV-seronegative. The chain was built from TRBV5-4 and TRBJ1-1, with no D gene named confidently. The CDR3: CASSLEANTEAFF. In nucleotide form, the sequence is TGTGCCAGCAGCTTGGAAGCGAACACTGAAGCTTTCTTT.